These 15 T cell receptor beta chains were all obtained from the same sample, sequenced in a study of T-cell memory formation after mild COVID-19 (dated by TCRdb to the early 2020s). Library construction relied on 5' RACE. Sequenced using an Illumina NovaSeq 6000. Using fastp at Q25 and MiXCR, TCRdb reprocessed the public reads and kept productive beta chains. Rows with a matching CDR3 protein are joined into one entry that keeps the most common DNA and genes. This sample gives 500,000 to 550,000 distinct CDR3 sequences in total; 20% of them show up just once. Clones ranked in the top ten supply 9.5% to 15% of the sample. The sequenced sample was PBMCs or a T cell subset sorted from them (not recorded which). The receptors here all came from an adult woman who had mild COVID-19 (a few samples of this study predate the infection). The sample titles of this study are shuffled in the database, so cell type and time point are left out; the donor was told from shared clones.

V usage is TRBV29-1 and J usage is TRBJ1-2; D is unclear. Germline V gene sequence: CDR1 SQVTM, CDR2 ANQGSEA. This CDR3 region has 12 residues. The ends were cut back, 4 bases at V and 4 bases at J, with 10 bases in the middle. The CDR3 loop reads CSVGPFIYGYTF. CDR3 nucleotide sequence: TGCAGCGTTGGCCCGTTTATCTATGGCTACACCTTC.

This clonotype was observed many times. A junction end diverges from the germline sequence, so it may reflect a read error. V gene TRBV7-9 combines with J gene TRBJ2-1; 12 bases align to TRBD2. Germline lookup yields CDR1 SEHNR and CDR2 FQNEAQ (reference sequence). This CDR3 has 16 amino acids. The CDR3 here is CASSLAGGRTYNEQFF. Here the CDR3 DNA reads TGTGCCAGCAGCCTAGCGGGAGGGCGAACCTACAATGAGCAGTTCTTC.

This clonotype was observed many times. The V and J genes are TRBV7-9 and TRBJ2-7; D is unclear. With 2 bases removed from V and 0 bases from J, the gap between germline ends came to 2 bases. The CDR3 covers 12 residues. Germline assignment: CDR1 SEHNR and CDR2 FQNEAQ (reference sequence). CDR3 sequence: CASSLISYEQYF. DNA for the CDR3: TGTGCCAGCAGCTTAATCTCCTACGAGCAGTACTTC. Full variable domain (rest looked up from reference TRBV7-9 and TRBJ2-7): DTGVSQNPRHKITKRGQNVTFRCDPISEHNRLYWYRQTLGQGPEFLTYFQNEAQLEKSRLLSDRFSAERPKGSFSTLEIQRTEQGDSAMYLCASSLISYEQYFGPGTRLTVT.

This chain links TRBV24-1 with TRBJ2-7, with a weak D call TRBD1 (5 bases). Germline V lookup: CDR1 KGHDR, CDR2 SFDVKD. CDR3 length: 14 amino acids. Deletions cut 9 bases from V and 3 bases from J, with 17 bases between. The CDR3: CATPSGQGDYEQYF. The CDR3 coding sequence is TGTGCCACCCCATCGGGTCAGGGTGACTACGAGCAGTACTTC.

The gene calls are TRBV7-8 and TRBJ2-1, with TRBD1 matching over 12 bases. The V gene end was trimmed by 6 bases and the J gene end by 7 bases; junction bases not matched to a gene: 7. The germline V gene encodes CDR1 SGHVS and CDR2 FQNEAQ. This CDR3 region has 15 residues. CDR3 residues: CASRPGTGGMNEQFF. CDR3 nucleotides: TGTGCCAGCAGACCCGGGACAGGGGGCATGAATGAGCAGTTCTTC.

This clonotype was counted a few times. The V gene is TRBV24-1, the J gene TRBJ2-1; D not resolved. Looked up from germline, CDR1 is KGHDR and CDR2 is SFDVKD. The CDR3 is 16 amino acids. The V end was cut by 3 bases, the J end by 0 bases, with 11 bases between. Written as DNA, the CDR3 is TGTGCCACCAGTGATCGGGCAGCCAGCTCCTACAATGAGCAGTTCTTC. This encodes CATSDRAASSYNEQFF.

The J gene is TRBJ2-3, the V gene TRBV24-1; possibly TRBD1 for D (5 bases). Looked up from germline, CDR1 is KGHDR and CDR2 is SFDVKD. The length of the CDR3 is 16 residues. The V gene lost 6 bases and the J gene lost 2 bases, with 17 bases spanning the gap. The CDR3 sequence is CATSSLSDRFTDTQYF. Here the CDR3 DNA reads TGTGCCACCAGTTCGCTGTCCGACAGATTCACAGATACGCAGTATTTT.

V gene TRBV6-5 combines with J gene TRBJ2-2; the D gene could be TRBD1 or TRBD2 (5 bases each). V was trimmed by 2 bases and J by 7 bases, leaving 14 bases between them. This CDR3 spans 15 amino acids. The germline CDR1 and CDR2 sequences are MNHEY and SVGAGI. CDR3 sequence: CASSYVFGGRGELFF. For the CDR3, the DNA is TGTGCCAGCAGTTACGTTTTTGGGGGTCGCGGGGAGCTGTTTTTT.

This clonotype was counted a few times. V usage is TRBV30 and J usage is TRBJ2-2, with 9 positions matching TRBD1. CDR3 length: 13 residues. CDR1 is GTSNPN, CDR2 SVGIG, per germline (reference sequence). Losses at the gene ends were 5 bases for V and 6 bases for J; bases not matched to a gene: 4. CDR3: CAWGDRVPGELFF. The CDR3 bases are TGTGCCTGGGGGGACAGGGTTCCCGGGGAGCTGTTTTTT.

The chain recombines TRBV6-6 with TRBJ1-2; 10 positions agree with TRBD1. Germline loops: CDR1 MNHNY, CDR2 SVGAGI (reference sequence). The CDR3 extends over 15 amino acids. Trimming cost V 4 bases and J 2 bases; bases outside gene matches: 4. This CDR3 is CASSWDRGRNYGYTF. As DNA, the CDR3 is TGTGCCAGCAGTTGGGACAGGGGTAGGAACTATGGCTACACCTTC.

This chain joins TRBV7-9 and TRBJ2-1; weak D call: TRBD2 (5 bases). Looked up from germline, CDR1 is SEHNR and CDR2 is FQNEAQ (reference sequence). V was cut by 6 bases and J by 0 bases, with 12 bases left in between. This CDR3 spans 15 amino acids. The CDR3 bases are TGTGCCAGCAGGAGTACTAGTATCTCCTACAATGAGCAGTTCTTC. This gives the protein CASRSTSISYNEQFF.

This clonotype was observed at least ten times. The chain joins TRBV7-2 to TRBJ1-2; D is uncertain. The CDR3 has 17 amino acids. Trimming shortened V by 1 base and J by 0 bases, and 15 bases separated the two germline ends. CDR1 and CDR2 from the germline V gene are SGHTA and FQGNSA. CDR3 nucleotide sequence: TGTGCCAGCAGCTTAGATGCGTACAGCACAGCTAACTATGGCTACACCTTC. Translating it yields CASSLDAYSTANYGYTF. Filled out from reference TRBV7-2 and TRBJ1-2, the complete variable domain reads GAGVSQSPSNKVTEKGKDVELRCDPISGHTALYWYRQSLGQGLEFLIYFQGNSAPDKSGLPSDRFSAERTGGSVSTLTIQRTQQEDSAVYLCASSLDAYSTANYGYTFGSGTRLTVV.

V gene TRBV7-2 combines with J gene TRBJ1-6, with no clear D. Looked up from germline, CDR1 is SGHTA and CDR2 is FQGNSA. V was trimmed by 7 bases and J by 7 bases, leaving 14 bases between them. This CDR3 comprises 14 residues. The CDR3 DNA follows: TGTGCCAGCATGCAGCGGGCCACAAATTCACCCCTCCACTTT. Its protein product is CASMQRATNSPLHF.

This clonotype showed up just a few times. This chain links TRBV5-1 with TRBJ1-2; TRBD1 is a possible D gene (5 bases). V was shortened by 4 bases and J by 3 bases, with 16 bases between the two germline ends. The CDR3 has 15 amino acids. The germline V gene has CDR1 SGHRS and CDR2 YFSETQ. Here the CDR3 DNA reads TGCGCCAGCAGCCTAGCGGACACTTTTCACTATGGCTACACCTTC. It is translated as CASSLADTFHYGYTF.

This clonotype has a count of ten or more. V usage is TRBV11-1 and J usage is TRBJ2-1, with 8 bases lining up with TRBD1. Germline CDR1 SGHAT, CDR2 FQDESV (reference sequence). With 4 bases clipped from V and 3 bases from J, the junction kept 8 bases outside the gene matches. This CDR3 is built from 16 residues. CDR3 nucleotides: TGTGCCAGCAGCTCCCCGACAGGGGAGGACTACAATGAGCAGTTCTTC. It yields the protein CASSSPTGEDYNEQFF.